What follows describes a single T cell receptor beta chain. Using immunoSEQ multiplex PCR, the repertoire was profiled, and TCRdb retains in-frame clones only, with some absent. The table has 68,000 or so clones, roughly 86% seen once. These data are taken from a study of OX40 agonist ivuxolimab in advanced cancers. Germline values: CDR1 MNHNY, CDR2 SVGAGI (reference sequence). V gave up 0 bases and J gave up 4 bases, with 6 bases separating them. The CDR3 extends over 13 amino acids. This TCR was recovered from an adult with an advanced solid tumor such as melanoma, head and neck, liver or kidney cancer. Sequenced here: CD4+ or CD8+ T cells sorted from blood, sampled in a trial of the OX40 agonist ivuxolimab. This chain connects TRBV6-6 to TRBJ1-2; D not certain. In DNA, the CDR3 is TGTGCCAGCAGTTACTCCGGCAGCTATGGCTACACCTTC. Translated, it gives CASSYSGSYGYTF.